Listed here are 19 T cell receptor beta chains from one sample, sequenced in a study of T cells in Graves' hyperthyroidism and ophthalmopathy. Using RNA transcripts as the source, TCR beta CDR3 regions were amplified. Using the HTBI primer set, a first-round RT-PCR was run on the TCR CDR3. MiXCR was run by TCRdb on the multiplex PCR reads, yielding one entry per CDR3 protein. Of 450,000 to 650,000 distinct CDR3 sequences listed, 14% are singletons. Sequenced material: blood. These receptors all come from a woman between 18 and 29 years old with Graves' ophthalmopathy.

The J gene is TRBJ1-4, the V gene TRBV4-1; D might be TRBD1 (5 bases). CDR1 is MGHRA, CDR2 YSYEKL, per germline. The CDR3 sequence is 15 residues long. V lost 10 bases and J 7 bases, leaving 22 bases between the germline ends. The CDR3 region is CATSQRGLISEKLFF. The CDR3 DNA sequence: TGCGCCACGTCCCAGAGGGGCTTGATTAGTGAAAAACTGTTTTTT.

There are many counts of this clonotype. J is TRBJ2-1 and V is TRBV2, with D perhaps TRBD1 or TRBD2 (7 bases each). Germline lookup yields CDR1 SNHLY and CDR2 FYNNEI. Trimming stripped 6 bases from V and 5 bases from J, with 11 bases between. The CDR3 is made up of 13 amino acids. The CDR3 reads CASSRGGNNEQFF. The CDR3 DNA follows: TGTGCCAGCAGCAGGGGGGGTAACAATGAGCAGTTCTTC.

As for this clonotype: This may be a read error, as it is one base from a much larger clone. The rearrangement uses TRBV12-5 and TRBJ2-7, with no clear D. The CDR3 covers 12 residues. From germline, CDR1 is LGHNT and CDR2 FRNRAP. CDR3 region: CASDLTRYEQYF. The CDR3 DNA follows: TGTGCTAGTGATTTGACCCGTTACGAGCAGTACTTC.

The chain joins TRBV20-1 to TRBJ2-5, with D possibly being TRBD1 (5 bases). The CDR3 runs to 13 residues. Trimming pared 2 bases from V and 3 bases from J, leaving 10 bases between. Germline-derived CDR1 and CDR2 are DFQATT and SNEGSKA (reference sequence). Written as DNA, the CDR3 is TGCAGTGCTAGACCCGACAGAAAAGAGACCCAGTACTTC. Residues: CSARPDRKETQYF.

This clonotype was recorded at least ten times. The rearrangement joins TRBV7-8 to TRBJ1-6; weak D call: TRBD1 (5 bases). There are 12 residues in the CDR3. The germline V gene encodes CDR1 SGHVS and CDR2 FQNEAQ. V lost 7 bases and J lost 7, with 8 bases in between. The CDR3 protein is CASNWGNSPLHF. The CDR3 DNA sequence: TGTGCCAGCAACTGGGGGAATTCACCCCTCCACTTT.

This clonotype has at least ten counts. V gene TRBV11-2 combines with J gene TRBJ2-2; 11 bases align to TRBD2. The V gene end was trimmed by 5 bases and the J gene end by 7 bases; junction bases not matched to a gene: 9. CDR1 SGHAT and CDR2 FQNNGV come from the germline V gene. The CDR3 loop spans 16 amino acids. CDR3 loop: CASSPIAGGPGGELFF. For the CDR3, the DNA is TGTGCCAGCAGCCCAATAGCGGGAGGGCCGGGCGGGGAGCTGTTTTTT.

The table lists this clonotype with many counts. This chain uses TRBV11-2 with TRBJ2-7; D might be TRBD2 (6 bases). CDR1 and CDR2 from the germline V gene are SGHAT and FQNNGV. V lost 2 bases to trimming and J lost 2 bases, with 13 bases between them. The CDR3 contains 15 residues. CDR3 in DNA: TGTGCCAGCAGCTTATTTAGCGGCCCTACCTACGAGCAGTACTTC. It encodes CASSLFSGPTYEQYF.

This clonotype occurred many times. The genes are TRBV6-1 and TRBJ2-1, with 9 bases lining up with TRBD1. Germline CDR1 is MNHNS and CDR2 is SASEGT. The J segment lost 5 bases and the V segment lost 5 bases, leaving 7 bases of the junction unmatched. This CDR3 comprises 15 residues. As DNA, the CDR3 is TGTGCCAGCAGTTCCCCGGGACAGGGAGACAATGAGCAGTTCTTC. It codes for CASSSPGQGDNEQFF.

This clonotype was recorded at least ten times. The chain joins TRBV11-3 to TRBJ2-3, with TRBD2 matching 11 bases. The germline V gene has CDR1 SGHNT and CDR2 YENEEA. The CDR3 length is 17 residues. Trimming at V came to 4 bases and at J to 10 bases, leaving 16 bases not matched to a gene. DNA for the CDR3: TGTGCCAGCAGCTACGGCAGACTAGCGGGAATCTTGGTTGCGCAGTATTTT. Translating it yields CASSYGRLAGILVAQYF.

There are a few counts of this clonotype. The V call is TRBV6-5, the J call TRBJ2-7, with 7 bases aligning to TRBD1. V lost 2 bases to trimming and J lost 6 bases; unmatched junction nucleotides: 1. CDR1 is MNHEY, CDR2 SVGAGI, per germline. The CDR3 consists of 12 residues. The DNA for the CDR3 is TGTGCCAGCAGTTACGAGGGGGCCGAGCAGTACTTC. As protein: CASSYEGAEQYF.

The chain uses TRBV4-1 and TRBJ2-7; 8 positions match TRBD1. Germline values: CDR1 MGHRA, CDR2 YSYEKL. The CDR3 is 16 amino acids. V shed 2 bases, J shed 5 bases, and the junction held 11 bases outside the gene matches. Here the CDR3 DNA reads TGCGCCAGCAGCCAAACACCTTGGGACAGGCCAAACGAGCAGTACTTC. The encoded protein is CASSQTPWDRPNEQYF.

The V and J genes are TRBV6-1 and TRBJ2-7, with 14 bases that match TRBD2. Germline V gene sequence: CDR1 MNHNS, CDR2 SASEGT. V lost 4 bases and J lost 3; bases outside the gene matches: 8. This CDR3 contains 17 residues. In nucleotides, the CDR3 is TGTGCCAGCAGTGGCCCGACTAGCGGGAGGGCCAGCTACGAGCAGTACTTC. Protein sequence: CASSGPTSGRASYEQYF.

The rearrangement joins TRBV13 to TRBJ2-2; tentatively, D is TRBD1 (8 bases). Germline CDR1 PRHDT, CDR2 FYEKMQ (reference sequence). V shed 4 bases and J shed 7 bases, with 13 bases lying between them. The CDR3 loop spans 14 amino acids. In DNA, the CDR3 is TGTGCCAGCAGCTCGGACAGGGAGGGCGGGGAGCTGTTTTTT. Encoded protein: CASSSDREGGELFF.

This clonotype was recorded many times. The CDR3 coding sequence is TGTGCCAGCAGTTATCCGATACCTCAGGGAACGGTGTTCTTC. Its protein is CASSYPIPQGTVFF. The chain links TRBV6-2 or TRBV6-3 to TRBJ2-1; D is possibly TRBD1 (5 bases). Trimming took off 3 bases at V and 15 bases at J, with 21 bases between the two ends. Germline V gene lookup returns CDR1 MNHEY and CDR2 SVGEGT. The CDR3 runs to 14 residues.

This clonotype was counted between two and nine times. This rearrangement joins TRBV19 to TRBJ2-7; D ambiguous. This CDR3 has 15 amino acids. The germline V and J ends were trimmed by 4 bases and 0 bases, with 13 bases remaining between them. From germline, CDR1 is LNHDA and CDR2 SQIVND (reference sequence). CDR3: CASSTQFRSSYEQYF. The CDR3 nucleotides read TGTGCCAGTAGTACTCAGTTCAGATCCTCCTACGAGCAGTACTTC.

This clonotype was recorded many times. The genes are TRBV2 and TRBJ2-1, with 12 bases lining up with TRBD2. The germline V gene has CDR1 SNHLY and CDR2 FYNNEI. Trimming at V came to 5 bases and at J to 0 bases, leaving 2 bases not matched to a gene. This CDR3 comprises 16 residues. This CDR3 reads CASSPTSGSSYNEQFF. The CDR3 DNA is TGTGCCAGCAGTCCGACTAGCGGGAGCTCCTACAATGAGCAGTTCTTC.

This clonotype appeared many times. V and J are TRBV6-1 and TRBJ2-5; 7 nucleotides agree with TRBD1. CDR1 is MNHNS, CDR2 SASEGT, per germline. The V gene end was trimmed by 5 bases and the J gene end by 4 bases; junction bases not matched to a gene: 7. The CDR3 runs to 14 residues. CDR3 sequence reads: CASSPTGNGETQYF. The DNA of the CDR3 is TGTGCCAGCAGTCCGACAGGGAATGGAGAGACCCAGTACTTC.

This clonotype was detected many times. The gene calls are TRBV7-6 and TRBJ2-1; TRBD2 matches 10 bases. The CDR3 runs to 15 residues. With 8 bases clipped from V and 9 bases from J, the junction kept 13 bases outside the gene matches. Germline assignment: CDR1 SGHVS and CDR2 FNYEAQ. The CDR3 DNA is TGTGCCAGCTCACAGCGGGAGGGGTGGCATAGTGAGCAGTTCTTC. Translating it yields CASSQREGWHSEQFF.

Concerning this clonotype itself: The junction and the germline gene differ at one end; a read error may be behind it. The chain combines TRBV28 with TRBJ2-3; a weak D match, TRBD1 (5 bases). CDR3 length: 14 amino acids. CDR1 is MDHEN and CDR2 is SYDVKM in the germline V gene. CDR3 region: CASRVGRITDTQYF. Written as DNA, the CDR3 is TGTGCGAGCAGGGTGGGCCGAATAACAGATACGCAGTATTTT.